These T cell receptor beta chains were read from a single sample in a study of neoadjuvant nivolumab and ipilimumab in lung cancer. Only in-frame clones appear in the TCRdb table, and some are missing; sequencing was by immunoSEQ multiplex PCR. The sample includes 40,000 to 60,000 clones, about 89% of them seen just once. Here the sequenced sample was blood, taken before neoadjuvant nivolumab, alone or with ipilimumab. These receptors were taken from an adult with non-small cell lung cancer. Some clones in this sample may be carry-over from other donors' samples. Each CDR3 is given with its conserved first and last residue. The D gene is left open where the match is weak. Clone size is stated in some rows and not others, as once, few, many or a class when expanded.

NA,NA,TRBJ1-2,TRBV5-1,TGCGCCAGCAGCGTCGGCCAAACCGGGGGTCATGGCTACACCTTC,CASSVGQTGGHGYTF
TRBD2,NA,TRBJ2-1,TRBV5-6,TGTGCCAGTACTACAGGAGACTCGGGACTAGCGGAGCAGTTCTTC,CASTTGDSGLAEQFF
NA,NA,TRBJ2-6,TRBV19,TGTGCCAGTAGCGACAGCTCTGGGGCCAACGTCCTGACTTTC,CASSDSSGANVLTF
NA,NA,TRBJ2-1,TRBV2,TGTGCCAGCAAAGGCGGTGGCTCCTACAATGAGCAGTTCTTC,CASKGGGSYNEQFF
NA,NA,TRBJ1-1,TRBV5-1,TGCGCCAGCACGCGGGGGTGGGCCGACACTGAAGCTTTCTTT,CASTRGWADTEAFF
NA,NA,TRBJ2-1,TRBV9,TGTGCCAGCAGCCCACGCGGACAGTACAATGAGCAGTTCTTC,CASSPRGQYNEQFF
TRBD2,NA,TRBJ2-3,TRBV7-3,TGTGCCAGCAGGGGGGGTAGCGGGAATCCCACAGATACGCAGTATTTT,CASRGGSGNPTDTQYF
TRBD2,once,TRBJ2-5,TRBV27,TGTGCCAGCAGTCGTGGTAGCGGGAGACAAGAGACCCAGTACTTC,CASSRGSGRQETQYF
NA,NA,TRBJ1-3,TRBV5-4,TGTGCCAGCAGCTTGGACAGGATCTCTGGAAACACCATATATTTT,CASSLDRISGNTIYF
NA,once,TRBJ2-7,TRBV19,TGTGCCAGTAGTACTACCAAGCGGGTTCCCTACGAGCAGTACTTC,CASSTTKRVPYEQYF
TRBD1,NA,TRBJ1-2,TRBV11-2,TGTGCCAGCAGCTTAGCGGCAGGGGGGGGCTACACCTTC,CASSLAAGGGYTF
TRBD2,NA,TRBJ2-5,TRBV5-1,TGCGCCAGCAGCTTGAGTCAGGGAGGGGAAGAGACCCAGTACTTC,CASSLSQGGEETQYF
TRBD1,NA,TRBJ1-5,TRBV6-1,TGTGCCAGCAGTGCCGTGACAGGGAAAGGTCAGCCCCAGCATTTT,CASSAVTGKGQPQHF
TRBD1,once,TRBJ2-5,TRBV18,TGTGCCAGCTCACTCGGGACAGGGGGCAAGGTGGAGACCCAGTACTTC,CASSLGTGGKVETQYF
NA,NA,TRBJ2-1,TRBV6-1,TGTGCCAGCAATTCCCCTAGCGCCTCCTACAATGAGCAGTTCTTC,CASNSPSASYNEQFF
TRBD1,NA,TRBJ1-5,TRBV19,TGTGCCAGTAGTACCTCCTTGGGGACAGGGATCAATCAGCCCCAGCATTTT,CASSTSLGTGINQPQHF
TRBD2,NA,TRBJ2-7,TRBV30,TGTGCCTGGAGAGGGAGGGATTACGAGCAGTACTTC,CAWRGRDYEQYF
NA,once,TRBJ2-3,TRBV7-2,TGTGCCAGCAGCTTACCGGGACCGACGCAGTATTTT,CASSLPGPTQYF
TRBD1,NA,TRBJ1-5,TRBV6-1,TGTGCCAGCAGTGAAGCTTCGGCCAGGGGGAATCAGCCCCAGCATTTT,CASSEASARGNQPQHF
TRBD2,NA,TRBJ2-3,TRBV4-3,TGCGCCAGCAGCCAAGATAGCGGGAGCAGAACAGATACGCAGTATTTT,CASSQDSGSRTDTQYF
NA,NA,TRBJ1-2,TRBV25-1,TGTGCCAGCAGTAGGAACTATGGCTACACCTTC,CASSRNYGYTF
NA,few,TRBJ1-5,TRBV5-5,TGTGCCAGCAGCTCGTGGACAGAACCTCAGCCCCAGCATTTT,CASSSWTEPQPQHF
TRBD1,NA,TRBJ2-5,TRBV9,TGTGCCAGCACCCGTAGAGGGGACAGGGCCCAAGAGACCCAGTACTTC,CASTRRGDRAQETQYF
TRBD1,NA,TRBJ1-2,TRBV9,TGTGCCAGCAGCTTAGAGGGGGCAGGGGCTAACTATGGCTACACCTTC,CASSLEGAGANYGYTF
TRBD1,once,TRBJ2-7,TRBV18,TGTGCCAGCTCACCAGGGGACAGATACTACGAGCAGTACTTC,CASSPGDRYYEQYF
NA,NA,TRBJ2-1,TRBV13,TGTGCCAGCAGCTTAGATCGGTACAATGAGCAGTTCTTC,CASSLDRYNEQFF
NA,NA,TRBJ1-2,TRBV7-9,TGTGCCAGCGGCGATAGTGGCTACACCTTC,CASGDSGYTF
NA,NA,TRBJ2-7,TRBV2,TGTGCCAGCAGTGAAAGGGGGAACTACGAGCAGTACTTC,CASSERGNYEQYF